This T cell receptor (beta chain) was captured in a study of technical replicates of blood from a few donors. Trimming pared 4 bases from V and 6 bases from J, leaving 21 bases between. The CDR3 is made up of 15 amino acids. Per germline, CDR1 SQVTM and CDR2 ANQGSEA. This clone was counted a few times. Data came from immunoSEQ multiplex PCR; TCRdb stores just in-frame clones and leaves some out. Here the sample spans over 60,000 clones, about 92% being singletons. The chain is built from TRBV29-1 and TRBJ1-2; no clear D. This TCR came from a human donor in good health. The sequencing sample was made of T cells isolated from PBMCs. CDR3 region: CSVGARLRSLDGYTF. CDR3 nucleotides: TGCAGCGTTGGGGCCAGGTTAAGAAGTTTAGATGGCTACACCTTC.